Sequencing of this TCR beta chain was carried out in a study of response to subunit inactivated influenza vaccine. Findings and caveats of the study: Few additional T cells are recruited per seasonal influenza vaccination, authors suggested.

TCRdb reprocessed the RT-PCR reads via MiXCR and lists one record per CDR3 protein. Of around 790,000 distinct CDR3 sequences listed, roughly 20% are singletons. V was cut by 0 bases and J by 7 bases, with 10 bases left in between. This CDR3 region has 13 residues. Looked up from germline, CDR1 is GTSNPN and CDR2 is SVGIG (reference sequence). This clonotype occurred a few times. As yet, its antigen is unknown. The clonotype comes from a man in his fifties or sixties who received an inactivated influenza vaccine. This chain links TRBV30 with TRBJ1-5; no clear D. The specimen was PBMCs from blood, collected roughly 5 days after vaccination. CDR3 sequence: CAWSVAGRQPQHF. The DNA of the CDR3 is TGTGCCTGGAGTGTAGCTGGGAGACAGCCCCAGCATTTT.